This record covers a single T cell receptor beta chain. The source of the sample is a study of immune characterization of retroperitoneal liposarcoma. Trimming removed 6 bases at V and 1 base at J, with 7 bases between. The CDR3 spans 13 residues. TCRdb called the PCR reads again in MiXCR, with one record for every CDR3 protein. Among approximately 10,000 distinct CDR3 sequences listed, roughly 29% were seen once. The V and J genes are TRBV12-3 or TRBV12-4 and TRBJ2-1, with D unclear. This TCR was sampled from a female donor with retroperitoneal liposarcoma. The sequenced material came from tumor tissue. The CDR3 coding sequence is TGTGCCAGCAGCCGAGGATCCTACAATGAGCAGTTCTTC. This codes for CASSRGSYNEQFF.